This TCR beta chain comes out of a study of vaccination effects on CD4 cells after COVID-19. Repertoires were generated with immunoSEQ multiplex PCR, while TCRdb's copy carries only in-frame clones and drops some. This table has 68,000 or so clones, 80% appearing once. Study findings and constraints: Late after vaccination, infection- and vaccine-induced clones showed marked clonal contraction.

Germline V gene data show CDR1 as SGHAT and CDR2 as FQDESV (reference sequence). V lost 3 bases, J lost 4 bases, and 9 bases lay in between. CDR3 length equals 13 residues. Peptide-pool stimulation followed by sequencing identified expanded antigen-specific CD4+ clonotypes in the ViraFEST assay. A roughly 10-day culture period preceded the isolation of CD4+ T cells. Vaccinated recipients, who were negative for nucleocapsid antibodies, had no history of SARS-CoV-2 infection. Replacing half the medium with IL-2 medium was done on days 3 and 7. Notes on this clone: Its target is not known.

The sequenced sample was CD4+ T cells from PBMCs cultured with SARS-CoV-2 spike peptides, obtained before COVID-19 vaccination. V is TRBV11-1 and J is TRBJ1-2; D ambiguous. The TCR comes from a human donor who received a COVID-19 vaccine. The CDR3 reads CASSFDGSYGYTF. The CDR3 region has the DNA TGTGCCAGCAGCTTCGACGGAAGCTATGGCTACACCTTC.